The sequence of this T cell receptor beta chain was determined in a study of cytomegalovirus exposure and HLA in healthy donors. TCRdb's table, derived via immunoSEQ multiplex PCR, lists solely in-frame clones and lacks some. The sample lists just under 75,000 clones, over 90% seen once, with under 4% in the top ten. The V segment lost 2 bases and the J segment 8 bases; nucleotides outside the gene matches: 4. This CDR3 region has 13 residues. Germline loops: CDR1 MNHEY, CDR2 SMNVEV (reference sequence). This clone appeared once. This sequence joins TRBV27 and TRBJ1-1; 8 positions match TRBD1. Input material: PBMCs. The TCR was taken from a woman aged 18-29 years in good health and CMV-seropositive. The CDR3 protein is CASSLRGQGEAFF. The CDR3 bases are TGTGCCAGCAGTTTACGAGGACAGGGAGAAGCTTTCTTT.